This entry lists 26 T cell receptor beta chains sequenced from one sample in a study of T cell repertoires in cytomegalovirus infection. TCRdb called the reads again in MiXCR, with one record for every CDR3 protein. The sample yields 400,000 to 600,000 distinct CDR3 sequences, about 44% seen once. These receptors have no known antigen. The starting material was cultured PBMCs, obtained from culture after CMV antigen stimulation. The receptors derive from a human donor in good health (CMV status not recorded). Some clones in this sample may be carry-over from other donors' samples.

The genes are TRBV7-2 and TRBJ2-7, with D possibly being TRBD2 (5 bases). V was shortened by 1 base and J by 3 bases, with 13 bases between the two germline ends. Per germline, CDR1 SGHTA and CDR2 FQGNSA. CDR3 length: 15 amino acids. Here the CDR3 reads CASSLEGRGHYEQYF. The CDR3 bases are TGTGCCAGCAGCTTAGAGGGTCGGGGTCACTACGAGCAGTACTTC.

The CDR3: CASSSPRQGHNEQFF. CDR3 bases: TGTGCCAGCAGTTCCCCGCGACAGGGACACAATGAGCAGTTCTTC. The chain couples TRBV27 to TRBJ2-1; TRBD1 matches at 7 bases. Germline values: CDR1 MNHEY, CDR2 SMNVEV (reference sequence). This CDR3 has 15 residues. V trimming: 4 bases; J trimming: 5 bases; junction bases outside the gene matches: 8.

A few counts support this clonotype. V usage is TRBV7-2 and J usage is TRBJ2-3; 8 nucleotides line up with TRBD1. The CDR3 totals 15 residues. Germline V gene sequence: CDR1 SGHTA, CDR2 FQGNSA. The trim removed 3 bases at V and 13 bases at J, leaving 15 bases unmatched. CDR3 in DNA: TGTGCCAGCAGCTTTCCGGGACAGGTGACTCAGCGGGAGTATTTT. Its protein product is CASSFPGQVTQREYF.

This clonotype came up a few times. The chain combines TRBV12-3 or TRBV12-4 with TRBJ2-7; 10 nucleotides line up with TRBD2. V shed 0 bases and J 0 bases; nucleotides not matched to a gene: 17. There are 21 residues in the CDR3. Here the CDR3 reads CASSLAHLGQPSGRSSYEQYF. The CDR3 bases are TGTGCCAGCAGTTTAGCGCATTTGGGGCAACCTAGCGGGAGATCCTCCTACGAGCAGTACTTC.

This clonotype was observed a handful of times. The rearrangement joins TRBV7-2 to TRBJ2-3; D might be TRBD1 or TRBD2, each matching 5 bases. Germline lookup yields CDR1 SGHTA and CDR2 FQGNSA. V lost 10 bases to trimming and J lost 5 bases, with 22 bases between them. CDR3 length equals 15 residues. CDR3 in amino acids: CATSSGTYVGDTQYF. In nucleotides, the CDR3 is TGTGCCACCTCCTCAGGGACCTACGTGGGAGATACGCAGTATTTT.

The chain carries TRBV7-9 and TRBJ1-4; no reliable D call. Germline V gene data show CDR1 as SEHNR and CDR2 as FQNEAQ (reference sequence). V lost 1 base, J lost 6 bases, and 18 bases lay in between. The CDR3 is 17 amino acids. Here the CDR3 DNA reads TGTGCCAGCAGCTTAGGCCAAATTGGTCGGCAGGATGAAAAACTGTTTTTT. Translating it yields CASSLGQIGRQDEKLFF.

In this sample, this clonotype turned up a few times. The V gene is TRBV7-2, the J gene TRBJ1-2, with D hard to call. Trimming removed 0 bases at V and 1 base at J, with 15 bases between. Germline CDR1 is SGHTA and CDR2 is FQGNSA. This CDR3 spans 17 amino acids. In DNA, the CDR3 is TGTGCCAGCAGCTTAGCCACCATCGGACCGAATAACTATGGCTACACCTTC. Residues: CASSLATIGPNNYGYTF.

The chain is built from TRBV7-8 and TRBJ2-1; D may be TRBD2 (5 bases). Trimming took off 1 base at V and 7 bases at J, with 11 bases between the two ends. Germline values: CDR1 SGHVS, CDR2 FQNEAQ. The CDR3 covers 14 residues. CDR3 sequence: CASSLVGRGNEQFF. The CDR3 DNA follows: TGTGCCAGCAGCTTAGTGGGAAGAGGGAATGAGCAGTTCTTC.

This clonotype appeared a few times. The J gene is TRBJ2-3, the V gene TRBV27; D is perhaps TRBD1 (6 bases). The CDR3 is 16 amino acids. The germline CDR1 and CDR2 sequences are MNHEY and SMNVEV (reference sequence). V gave up 6 bases and J gave up 1 base, with 17 bases separating them. CDR3 region: CASRQEQGWGTDTQYF. The CDR3 DNA is TGTGCCAGCAGACAGGAACAGGGATGGGGCACAGATACGCAGTATTTT.

There are a few counts of this clonotype. The rearrangement uses TRBV7-2 and TRBJ2-3, with D possibly TRBD1 on 6 matching bases. The CDR3 extends over 13 amino acids. The germline V gene has CDR1 SGHTA and CDR2 FQGNSA. The CDR3 DNA follows: TGTGCGACAGGAGGTACTAGCACAGATACGCAGTATTTT. It yields the protein CATGGTSTDTQYF.

The V and J genes are TRBV4-3 and TRBJ2-1, with 10 nucleotides matching TRBD2. V trimming: 0 bases; J trimming: 7 bases; junction bases outside the gene matches: 6. Germline-derived CDR1 and CDR2 are LGHNA and YSLEER. CDR3 length: 16 residues. CDR3 loop: CASSQDLAGDGNEQFF. The CDR3 bases are TGCGCCAGCAGCCAAGATCTAGCGGGAGATGGGAATGAGCAGTTCTTC.

The rearrangement links TRBV12-3 or TRBV12-4 to TRBJ1-2; no clear D gene. The V end was cut by 5 bases, the J end by 4 bases, with 8 bases between. There are 12 residues in the CDR3. CDR3 sequence (DNA): TGTGCCAGCAGTCCCGGCCCCTATGGCTACACCTTC. It translates to CASSPGPYGYTF.

V gene TRBV20-1 combines with J gene TRBJ2-5; no reliable D call. This CDR3 comprises 14 residues. V lost 0 bases and J lost 0, with 8 bases in between. Germline values: CDR1 DFQATT, CDR2 SNEGSKA (reference sequence). CDR3: CSARDLGYQETQYF. In nucleotides, the CDR3 is TGCAGTGCTAGAGATCTGGGCTACCAAGAGACCCAGTACTTC.

V gene TRBV7-2 combines with J gene TRBJ1-1; unclear D gene. The germline V gene has CDR1 SGHTA and CDR2 FQGNSA. V was clipped by 4 bases and J by 1 base, with 10 bases between them. The CDR3 spans 14 residues. The CDR3 loop reads CASSSGPSNTEAFF. The CDR3 region has the DNA TGTGCCAGCAGCTCCGGACCCTCGAACACTGAAGCTTTCTTT.

Notes on this clonotype: A much larger clone differs from this one at a single base, so this may be a read error. No conserved phenylalanine or tryptophan is present at the end of the CDR3, so a read error is the likely explanation. V and J are TRBV7-2 and TRBJ2-5, with 7 positions matching TRBD1. Losses at the gene ends were 5 bases for V and 4 bases for J; bases not matched to a gene: 13. Per the germline V gene, CDR1 is SGHTA and CDR2 is FQGNSA. This CDR3 spans 16 amino acids. The DNA of the CDR3 is TGTGCCAGCAGCCTGGGGGACAGACACATCCCAGAGACCCAGTACTTG. It is translated as CASSLGDRHIPETQYL.

V gene TRBV6-6 combines with J gene TRBJ1-1, with 8 bases lining up with TRBD1. V lost 0 bases to trimming and J lost 11 bases; unmatched junction nucleotides: 5. This CDR3 is built from 13 residues. CDR1 MNHNY and CDR2 SVGAGI come from the germline V gene (reference sequence). The CDR3 here is CASSYSPTGEAFF. DNA for the CDR3: TGTGCCAGCAGTTACTCGCCGACAGGGGAGGCTTTCTTT.

This rearrangement joins TRBV4-1 to TRBJ2-5; no clear D. This CDR3 comprises 15 residues. V shed 1 base and J shed 1 base, with 10 bases lying between them. Per the germline V gene, CDR1 is MGHRA and CDR2 is YSYEKL. The chain's CDR3 is CASSQGPPSQETQYF. As DNA, the CDR3 is TGCGCCAGCAGCCAAGGCCCCCCAAGCCAAGAGACCCAGTACTTC.

The table lists this clonotype with a count of one. The chain couples TRBV28 to TRBJ1-2, with a tentative D call TRBD1 (5 bases). The CDR3 covers 12 residues. V was shortened by 9 bases and J by 4 bases, with 12 bases between the two germline ends. From germline, CDR1 is MDHEN and CDR2 SYDVKM. DNA for the CDR3: TGTGCCAGTTCCGGGACTACCTATGGCTACACCTTC. It translates to CASSGTTYGYTF.

This clonotype has a single count. The chain's CDR3 is CASSLGGQTGELFF. The CDR3 nucleotides are TGTGCCAGCAGTTTGGGCGGGCAGACCGGGGAGCTGTTTTTT. V is TRBV27 and J is TRBJ2-2; tentatively, D is TRBD2 (5 bases). Germline loops: CDR1 MNHEY, CDR2 SMNVEV (reference sequence). The CDR3 consists of 14 residues. The V and J ends lost 3 bases and 5 bases respectively, with 10 bases between them.

This clonotype was seen a handful of times. The J gene is TRBJ2-1, the V gene TRBV20-1; 10 bases are shared with TRBD2. Trimming cost V 6 bases and J 0 bases; bases outside gene matches: 8. Germline V gene sequence: CDR1 DFQATT, CDR2 SNEGSKA (reference sequence). This CDR3 region has 16 residues. The CDR3 sequence: CSARTSGLSSYNEQFF. The CDR3 coding sequence is TGCAGTGCAAGGACTAGCGGATTAAGCTCCTACAATGAGCAGTTCTTC.

This clonotype was picked up a small number of times. The chain links TRBV6-2 or TRBV6-3 to TRBJ2-1; D may correspond to TRBD1 or TRBD2 (5 bases each). V gave up 3 bases and J gave up 6 bases, with 18 bases separating them. CDR3 length: 16 amino acids. Germline-derived CDR1 and CDR2 are MNHEY and SVGEGT. CDR3 nucleotides: TGTGCCAGCAGTTATGTCACGGGACGAGGAGTCAATGAGCAGTTCTTC. It is translated as CASSYVTGRGVNEQFF.

This sequence joins TRBV6-1 and TRBJ1-2; D not resolved. V shed 7 bases and J shed 3 bases, with 15 bases lying between them. The CDR3 is 14 amino acids. Germline V gene data show CDR1 as MNHNS and CDR2 as SASEGT. This CDR3 reads CASTNLGSYYGYTF. As DNA, the CDR3 is TGTGCCAGCACTAACCTGGGGTCCTACTATGGCTACACCTTC.

In regard to this clonotype: Because the CDR3's place on the DNA is in doubt, the DNA is left out and the CDR3 is given as listed by TCRdb. The chain carries TRBV5-6 and TRBJ2-5. Inclusive of both ends, the CDR3 amounts to 16 amino acids. Germline assignment: CDR1 SGHDT and CDR2 YYEEEE. CDR3: CASSLEVLAVGETQYF.

This clonotype was seen more than once but under ten times. The J gene is TRBJ1-4, the V gene TRBV4-1; D unresolved. From germline, CDR1 is MGHRA and CDR2 YSYEKL. This CDR3 is built from 13 residues. V gave up 3 bases and J gave up 9 bases, with 11 bases separating them. CDR3 residues: CASSQSPSQKLFF. The DNA of the CDR3 is TGCGCCAGCAGCCAGAGTCCCAGTCAAAAACTGTTTTTT.

V usage is TRBV5-4 and J usage is TRBJ2-3; a possible D gene is TRBD1 (5 bases). In germline, CDR1 is SGHNT, CDR2 YYREEE (reference sequence). With 4 bases removed from V and 1 base from J, the gap between germline ends came to 13 bases. The CDR3 spans 15 residues. The CDR3 is CASSIGPRGTDTQYF. In nucleotides, the CDR3 is TGTGCCAGCAGCATCGGGCCCAGGGGCACAGATACGCAGTATTTT.

The chain joins TRBV6-6 to TRBJ2-3; 9 bases fit TRBD1. Trimming removed 8 bases from V and 9 bases from J; junction bases left unmatched: 9. This CDR3 contains 13 residues. CDR1 MNHNY and CDR2 SVGAGI come from the germline V gene (reference sequence). CDR3 protein: CASLETGGGTQYF. CDR3 nucleotide sequence: TGTGCCAGCTTGGAGACAGGGGGTGGCACGCAGTATTTT.